This T cell receptor beta chain was sequenced in a study of PD-1 blockade in classical Hodgkin lymphoma. This CDR3 is 13 amino acids long. V was cut by 4 bases and J by 4 bases, with 11 bases left in between. The germline V gene has CDR1 SGHDN and CDR2 FVKESK. Brentuximab vedotin exposure varied among the patients, all of whom had relapsed after autologous stem cell transplantation. For this clone: The antigen remains unidentified.

Notes on the study in general: Reasons behind the repertoire differences stay unclear, perhaps disease activity or earlier therapy. Baseline TCR diversity was reportedly lower in newly diagnosed patients than in healthy donors. It was reported as lower still in relapsed/refractory patients.

Here immunoSEQ multiplex PCR was the method, and the copy in TCRdb shows in-frame clones only, minus some. Here the sample spans about 97,000 clones, approximately 88% being singletons. The input for sequencing was peripheral blood mononuclear cells (PBMCs), taken at baseline. This rearrangement joins TRBV14 to TRBJ2-7, with D unclear. The TCR comes from a human donor with classical Hodgkin lymphoma. The CDR3 reads CASSLLLGYEQYF. DNA for the CDR3: TGTGCCAGCAGCCTCTTACTCGGATACGAGCAGTACTTC. The full variable domain, with the rest looked up from reference TRBV14 and TRBJ2-7, is EAGVTQFPSHSVIEKGQTVTLRCDPISGHDNLYWYRRVMGKEIKFLLHFVKESKQDESGMPNNRFLAERTGGTYSTLKVQPAELEDSGVYFCASSLLLGYEQYFGPGTRLTVT.